This passage covers 10 T cell receptor beta chains from one sample sequenced in a study of cytomegalovirus exposure and HLA in healthy donors. PCR employed 60 Vbeta and 13 Jbeta primers. The table came from immunoSEQ multiplex PCR; TCRdb's copy has only in-frame clones and leaves some out. Its listing shows 65,000 to 95,000 clones. Input material: PBMCs. The receptor set was obtained from a young man in good health and CMV-seronegative.

The chain employs TRBV5-1 and TRBJ2-7; 7 bases are a match to TRBD1. The J segment lost 7 bases and the V segment lost 4 bases, leaving 8 bases of the junction unmatched. From germline, CDR1 is SGHRS and CDR2 YFSETQ. The CDR3 runs 13 residues. CDR3 nucleotides: TGCGCCAGCAGCAGAGACAGGGTGGGAGAGCAGTACTTC. Its translation is CASSRDRVGEQYF.

The V call is TRBV2, the J call TRBJ2-1; 8 nucleotides match TRBD1. V gave up 8 bases and J gave up 0 bases; unmatched junction bases: 12. This CDR3 region has 17 residues. The germline CDR1 and CDR2 sequences are SNHLY and FYNNEI. In DNA, the CDR3 is TGTGCCAGCCGGGACAGGACATCTTTGAGCTCCTACAATGAGCAGTTCTTC. Amino acids: CASRDRTSLSSYNEQFF.

The CDR3 here is CASSPQGFSGNTIYF. The CDR3 DNA follows: TGTGCCAGCTCACCCCAGGGGTTCTCTGGAAACACCATATATTTT. The chain has TRBV18 and TRBJ1-3; perhaps TRBD1 as D (6 bases). The CDR3 runs to 15 residues. Germline V gene data show CDR1 as KGHSH and CDR2 as LQKENI. Between the trimmed V and J ends, which lost 3 bases and 0 bases, there was a span of 9 bases. The variable domain in full, completed from reference TRBV18 and TRBJ1-3, reads NAGVMQNPRHLVRRRGQEARLRCSPMKGHSHVYWYRQLPEEGLKFMVYLQKENIIDESGMPKERFSAEFPKEGPSILRIQQVVRGDSAAYFCASSPQGFSGNTIYFGEGSWLTVV.

This chain joins TRBV9 and TRBJ2-7; D might be TRBD2 (6 bases). Germline V CDR1 and CDR2: SGDLS, YYNGEE. V lost 0 bases and J lost 7, with 20 bases in between. The CDR3 has 16 residues. CDR3 protein: CASSVGIELALREQYF. The CDR3 DNA reads TGTGCCAGCAGCGTAGGGATCGAGCTAGCGCTCCGTGAGCAGTACTTC.

DNA for the CDR3: TGCGCCAGCAGCTGGACAGGGGGCAGCTCTGGAAACACCATATATTTT. Translating it yields CASSWTGGSSGNTIYF. The chain is built from TRBV5-1 and TRBJ1-3; 11 nucleotides line up with TRBD1. Germline V gene data show CDR1 as SGHRS and CDR2 as YFSETQ. The CDR3 has 16 residues. V lost 3 bases and J lost 0; bases outside the gene matches: 2.

J is TRBJ1-3 and V is TRBV4-3; weak D call: TRBD1 (5 bases). V lost 8 bases and J 7 bases, leaving 18 bases between the germline ends. The CDR3 spans 14 residues. Germline lookup yields CDR1 LGHNA and CDR2 YSLEER. CDR3 region: CASSRRGKGNTIYF. CDR3 nucleotide sequence: TGCGCCAGCTCCCGACGGGGGAAAGGGAACACCATATATTTT.

The genes are TRBV5-1 and TRBJ1-1; 8 positions agree with TRBD1. Germline CDR1 SGHRS, CDR2 YFSETQ. V lost 0 bases, J lost 0 bases, and 4 bases stayed unmatched. CDR3 length equals 16 residues. The CDR3 here is CASSLGTGSMNTEAFF. The CDR3, as DNA: TGCGCCAGCAGCTTGGGGACAGGGAGCATGAACACTGAAGCTTTCTTT.

This CDR3 reads CASSDPGTELFF. The CDR3 nucleotides are TGTGCCAGCAGTGATCCCGGGACAGAACTGTTTTTT. The chain recombines TRBV25-1 with TRBJ1-4; TRBD1 matches at 7 bases. The CDR3 contains 12 residues. The V gene end was trimmed by 3 bases and the J gene end by 12 bases; junction bases not matched to a gene: 4. Looked up from germline, CDR1 is MGHDK and CDR2 is SYGVNS.

V usage is TRBV2 and J usage is TRBJ2-2; possible D gene TRBD2, 5 bases. Between the trimmed V and J ends, which lost 7 bases and 6 bases, there was a span of 12 bases. This CDR3 has 13 residues. Germline lookup yields CDR1 SNHLY and CDR2 FYNNEI. CDR3 nucleotide sequence: TGTGCCAGCAAAGGAGGAAGGGCCGGGGAGCTGTTTTTT. It is translated as CASKGGRAGELFF.

This sequence joins TRBV2 and TRBJ2-7; TRBD2 aligns across 13 bases. V was clipped by 3 bases and J by 9 bases; unmatched bases: 5. CDR3 size: 14 residues. Germline V lookup: CDR1 SNHLY, CDR2 FYNNEI. The CDR3 nucleotides read TGTGCCAGCAGTGATCGGACTAGCGGGAGCTCGCAGTACTTC. It specifies CASSDRTSGSSQYF. Supplemented by reference TRBV2 and TRBJ2-7, the full variable domain reads EPEVTQTPSHQVTQMGQEVILRCVPISNHLYFYWYRQILGQKVEFLVSFYNNEISEKSEIFDDQFSVERPDGSNFTLKIRSTKLEDSAMYFCASSDRTSGSSQYFGPGTRLTVT.